This TCR beta chain was identified during a study of blood T cell repertoires in COVID-19. The wider study: T cells, B-cell-depleted T cells, or PBMCs supplied cDNA or gDNA.

Enrolment of Seattle patients took place during active infection, and they were followed longitudinally. The CDR3 is 15 amino acids. Germline V gene data show CDR1 as SGHAT and CDR2 as FQNNGV. Unmatched junction bases numbered 7, after V lost 4 bases and J lost 2 bases. Original processing notes: Estimates of nucleated cell counts were drawn from the amplification of reference gene primers. Generated by immunoSEQ multiplex PCR, the TCRdb table keeps only in-frame clones and is missing some. The V and J calls and the clone size are those of that table, but D and trimming were determined from the DNA. The sample lists some 69,000 clones; around 90% were seen once.

The receptor was derived from a man between 45 and 60 years old with COVID-19, enrolled during active disease. The chain uses TRBV11-2 and TRBJ2-7, with 8 bases identical to TRBD2. Specimen: peripheral blood. The CDR3 DNA follows: TGTGCCAGCAGCTCACCCCGGACTAGCCCCTACGAGCAGTACTTC. Its translation is CASSSPRTSPYEQYF.